These 5 T cell receptor beta chains originate from one sample sequenced in a study of cytomegalovirus exposure and HLA in healthy donors. Vbeta (60) and Jbeta (13) primers were used in the PCR. Data came from immunoSEQ multiplex PCR; TCRdb stores just in-frame clones and leaves some out. This sample has about 110,000 clones, with roughly 70% found just once. The source material was PBMCs. These receptors were collected from a woman aged 40 to 50 in good health and CMV-seropositive.

The V call is TRBV5-1, the J call TRBJ1-1, with 11 bases that match TRBD1. The germline V gene has CDR1 SGHRS and CDR2 YFSETQ. CDR3 length: 16 residues. Losses at the gene ends were 4 bases for V and 3 bases for J; bases not matched to a gene: 8. This CDR3 is CASSRTGGFEDTEAFF. The CDR3 DNA is TGCGCCAGCAGCCGGACAGGGGGCTTTGAGGACACTGAAGCTTTCTTT. Full variable domain (missing parts from reference TRBV5-1 and TRBJ1-1): KAGVTQTPRYLIKTRGQQVTLSCSPISGHRSVSWYQQTPGQGLQFLFEYFSETQRNKGNFPGRFSGRQFSNSRSEMNVSTLELGDSALYLCASSRTGGFEDTEAFFGQGTRLTVV.

In its sample, this clone was seen a few times. V is TRBV11-2 and J is TRBJ2-6; possible D gene TRBD1, 6 bases. The length of the CDR3 is 17 residues. Germline V gives CDR1 SGHAT, CDR2 FQNNGV. Trimming removed 5 bases from V and 0 bases from J, with 14 bases in between. CDR3 nucleotide sequence: TGTGCCAGCAGCCGAAACCGACAGGCCTCTGGGGCCAACGTCCTGACTTTC. This translates into CASSRNRQASGANVLTF.

This chain uses TRBV15 with TRBJ2-5; 15 nucleotides align to TRBD2. J was trimmed by 5 bases and V by 3 bases; bases with no gene match: 10. The CDR3 extends over 18 amino acids. From germline, CDR1 is LNHNV and CDR2 YYDKDF (reference sequence). For the CDR3, the DNA is TGTGCCACCAGCAGCGGGAGGACTAGCGGGGGGGCCGGGGAGACCCAGTACTTC. This encodes CATSSGRTSGGAGETQYF.

This chain joins TRBV5-4 and TRBJ2-3, with TRBD2 matching over 10 bases. V lost 0 bases to trimming and J lost 5 bases; unmatched junction nucleotides: 12. This CDR3 has 18 residues. The V gene's germline CDR1 is SGHNT and CDR2 YYREEE (reference sequence). CDR3 loop: CASSLANGLAGGRDTQYF. DNA of the CDR3: TGTGCCAGCAGCTTGGCCAACGGTTTAGCGGGGGGACGAGATACGCAGTATTTT.

The rearrangement joins TRBV10-3 to TRBJ1-6, with D hard to call. The CDR3 covers 13 residues. Germline V gives CDR1 ENHRY, CDR2 SYGVKD. Trimming shortened V by 6 bases and J by 2 bases, and 5 bases separated the two germline ends. In DNA form, the CDR3 reads TGTGCCATCAGAGACACCTATAATTCACCCCTCCACTTT. Protein: CAIRDTYNSPLHF.